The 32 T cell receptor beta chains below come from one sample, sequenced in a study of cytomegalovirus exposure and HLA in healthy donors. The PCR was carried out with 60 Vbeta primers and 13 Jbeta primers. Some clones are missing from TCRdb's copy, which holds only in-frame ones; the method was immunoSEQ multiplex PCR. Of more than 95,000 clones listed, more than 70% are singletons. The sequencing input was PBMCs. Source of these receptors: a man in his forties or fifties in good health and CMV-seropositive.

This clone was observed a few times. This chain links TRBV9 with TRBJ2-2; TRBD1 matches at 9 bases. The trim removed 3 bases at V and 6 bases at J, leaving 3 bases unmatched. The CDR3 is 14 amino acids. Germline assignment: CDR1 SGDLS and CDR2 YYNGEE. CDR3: CASSADRGSGELFF. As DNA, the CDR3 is TGTGCCAGCAGCGCCGACAGGGGGTCCGGGGAGCTGTTTTTT.

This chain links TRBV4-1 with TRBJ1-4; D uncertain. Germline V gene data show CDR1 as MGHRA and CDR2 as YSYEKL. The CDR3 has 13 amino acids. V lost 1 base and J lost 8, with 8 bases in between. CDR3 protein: CASSQAGSEKLFF. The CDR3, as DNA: TGCGCCAGCAGCCAAGCGGGGAGCGAAAAACTGTTTTTT.

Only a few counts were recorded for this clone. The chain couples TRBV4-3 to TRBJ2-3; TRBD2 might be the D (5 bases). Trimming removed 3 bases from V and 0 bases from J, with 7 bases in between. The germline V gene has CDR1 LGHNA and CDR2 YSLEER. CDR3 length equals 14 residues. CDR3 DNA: TGCGCCAGCAGCCAGTCGGGAAGCACAGATACGCAGTATTTT. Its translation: CASSQSGSTDTQYF.

CDR3 sequence: CASSPSGTGVKKFF. CDR3 sequence (DNA): TGCGCCAGCAGCCCCTCCGGGACAGGGGTTAAAAAGTTCTTC. This chain joins TRBV5-1 and TRBJ2-1; 10 bases line up with TRBD1. The germline CDR1 and CDR2 sequences are SGHRS and YFSETQ. Trimming took 4 bases from V and 14 from J; bases not matched to a gene: 12. The CDR3 covers 14 residues.

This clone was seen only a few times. The CDR3 reads CASSRTGANQPQHF. In nucleotides, the CDR3 is TGTGCCAGCAGTCGGACAGGGGCCAATCAGCCCCAGCATTTT. V is TRBV2 and J is TRBJ1-5, with 9 bases lining up with TRBD1. Germline V lookup: CDR1 SNHLY, CDR2 FYNNEI. J lost 3 bases, V lost 5 bases, and 2 bases had no gene match. This CDR3 is built from 14 residues.

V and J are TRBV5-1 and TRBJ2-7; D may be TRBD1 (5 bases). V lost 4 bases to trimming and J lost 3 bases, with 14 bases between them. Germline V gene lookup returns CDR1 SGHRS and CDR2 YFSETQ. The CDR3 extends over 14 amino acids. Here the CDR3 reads CASSPGAGNYEQYF. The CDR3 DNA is TGCGCCAGCAGCCCTGGAGCAGGGAACTACGAGCAGTACTTC.

CDR3 bases: TGTGCCAGCAGTGACAGGGGGGACACTGAAGCTTTCTTT. As protein: CASSDRGDTEAFF. V and J are TRBV27 and TRBJ1-1; 9 nucleotides agree with TRBD1. The CDR3 contains 13 residues. In germline, CDR1 is MNHEY, CDR2 SMNVEV (reference sequence). V was clipped by 5 bases and J by 3 bases; unmatched bases: 1.

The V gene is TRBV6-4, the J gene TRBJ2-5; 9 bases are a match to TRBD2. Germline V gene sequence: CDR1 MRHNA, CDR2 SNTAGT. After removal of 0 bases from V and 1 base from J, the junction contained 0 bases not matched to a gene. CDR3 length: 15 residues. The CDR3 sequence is CASSDSTSGQETQYF. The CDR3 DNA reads TGTGCCAGCAGTGACTCGACTAGCGGCCAAGAGACCCAGTACTTC.

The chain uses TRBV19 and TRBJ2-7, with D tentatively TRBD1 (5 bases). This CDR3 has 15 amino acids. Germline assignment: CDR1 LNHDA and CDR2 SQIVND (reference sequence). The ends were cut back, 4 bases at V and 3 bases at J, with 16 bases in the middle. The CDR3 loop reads CASSSRVGIVYEQYF. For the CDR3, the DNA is TGTGCCAGTAGTAGCAGGGTAGGAATCGTCTACGAGCAGTACTTC.

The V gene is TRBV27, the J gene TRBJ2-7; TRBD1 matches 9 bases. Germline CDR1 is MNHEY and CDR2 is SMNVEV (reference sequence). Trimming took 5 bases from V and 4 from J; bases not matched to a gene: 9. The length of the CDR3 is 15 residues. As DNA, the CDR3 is TGTGCCAGCAGTGGCGTCGGGACAGGGAAGTACGAGCAGTACTTC. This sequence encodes CASSGVGTGKYEQYF.

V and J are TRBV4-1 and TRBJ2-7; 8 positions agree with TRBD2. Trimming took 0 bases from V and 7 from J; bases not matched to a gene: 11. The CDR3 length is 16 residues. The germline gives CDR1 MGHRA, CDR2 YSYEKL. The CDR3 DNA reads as TGCGCCAGCAGCCAAGATCAGCGGGAGTCTCTGTGGGAGCAGTACTTC. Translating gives CASSQDQRESLWEQYF.

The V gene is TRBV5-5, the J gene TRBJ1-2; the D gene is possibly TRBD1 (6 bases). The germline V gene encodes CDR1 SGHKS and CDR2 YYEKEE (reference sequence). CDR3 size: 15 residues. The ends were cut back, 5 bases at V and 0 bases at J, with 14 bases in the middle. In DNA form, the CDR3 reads TGTGCCAGCAGACCTACAGGGACCACTAACTATGGCTACACCTTC. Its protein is CASRPTGTTNYGYTF.

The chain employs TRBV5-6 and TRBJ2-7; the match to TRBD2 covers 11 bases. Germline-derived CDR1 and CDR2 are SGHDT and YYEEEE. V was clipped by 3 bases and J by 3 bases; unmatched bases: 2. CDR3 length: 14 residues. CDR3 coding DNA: TGTGCCAGCAGCTGGGGACTAGCGGTCTACGAGCAGTACTTC. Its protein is CASSWGLAVYEQYF.

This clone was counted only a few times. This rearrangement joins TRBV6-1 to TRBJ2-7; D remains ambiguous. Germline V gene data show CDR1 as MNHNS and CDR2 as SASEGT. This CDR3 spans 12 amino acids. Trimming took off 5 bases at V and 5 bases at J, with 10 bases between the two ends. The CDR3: CASSRGWDEQYF. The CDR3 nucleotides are TGTGCCAGCAGTCGAGGTTGGGACGAGCAGTACTTC.

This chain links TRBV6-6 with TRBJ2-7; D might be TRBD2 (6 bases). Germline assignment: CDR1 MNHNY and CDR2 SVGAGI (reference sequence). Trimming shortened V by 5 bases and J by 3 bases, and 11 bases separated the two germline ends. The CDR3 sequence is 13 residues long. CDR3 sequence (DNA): TGTGCCAGCAGTATCGGGGAGGACTACGAGCAGTACTTC. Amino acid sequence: CASSIGEDYEQYF.

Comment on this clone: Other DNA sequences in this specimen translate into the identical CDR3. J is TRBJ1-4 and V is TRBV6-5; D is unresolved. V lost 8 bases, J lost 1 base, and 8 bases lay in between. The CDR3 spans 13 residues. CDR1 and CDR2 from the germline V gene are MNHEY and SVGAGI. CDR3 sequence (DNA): TGTGCCAGCCGTCGGGGAACTAATGAAAAACTGTTTTTT. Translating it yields CASRRGTNEKLFF.

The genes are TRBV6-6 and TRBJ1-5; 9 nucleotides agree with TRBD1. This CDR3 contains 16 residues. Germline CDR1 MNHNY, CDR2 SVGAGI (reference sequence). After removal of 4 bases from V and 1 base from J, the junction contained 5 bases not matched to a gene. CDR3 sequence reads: CASSLGQGGSNQPQHF. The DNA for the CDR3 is TGTGCCAGCAGTTTGGGACAGGGTGGCAGCAATCAGCCCCAGCATTTT.

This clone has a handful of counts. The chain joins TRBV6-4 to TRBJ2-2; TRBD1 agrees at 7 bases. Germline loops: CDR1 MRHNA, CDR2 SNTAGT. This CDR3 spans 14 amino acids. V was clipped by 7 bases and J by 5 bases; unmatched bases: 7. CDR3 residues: CASKNRGDTGELFF. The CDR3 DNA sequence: TGTGCCAGCAAGAACAGGGGTGATACCGGGGAGCTGTTTTTT.

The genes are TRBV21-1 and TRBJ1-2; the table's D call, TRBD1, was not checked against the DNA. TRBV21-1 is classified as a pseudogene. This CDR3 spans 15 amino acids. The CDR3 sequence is CASTKGQGRVDGYTF. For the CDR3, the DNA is TGTGCCAGCACCAAGGGACAGGGAAGGGTTGATGGCTACACCTTC.

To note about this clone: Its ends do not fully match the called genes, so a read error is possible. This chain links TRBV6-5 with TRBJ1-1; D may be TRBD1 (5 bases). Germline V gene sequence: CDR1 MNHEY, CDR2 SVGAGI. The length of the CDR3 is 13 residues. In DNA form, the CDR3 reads TGTGCCAGCCGTTACACGGGGGGGGCTGAAGCTTTCTTT. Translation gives CASRYTGGAEAFF.

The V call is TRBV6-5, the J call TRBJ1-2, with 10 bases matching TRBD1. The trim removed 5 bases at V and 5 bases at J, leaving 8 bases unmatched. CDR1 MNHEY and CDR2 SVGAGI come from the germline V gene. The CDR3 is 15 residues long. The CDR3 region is CASSPNDRGHYGYTF. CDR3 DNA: TGTGCCAGCAGTCCTAACGACAGGGGGCATTATGGCTACACCTTC.

The CDR3 DNA is TGCGCCAGCAGCCAAGTAAACCTAGCGGGCCGACAGGGTGAGCAGTTCTTC. This gives the protein CASSQVNLAGRQGEQFF. The J gene is TRBJ2-1, the V gene TRBV4-1; weak D call: TRBD2 (8 bases). The CDR3 is made up of 17 amino acids. With 1 base removed from V and 9 bases from J, the gap between germline ends came to 22 bases. From germline, CDR1 is MGHRA and CDR2 YSYEKL.

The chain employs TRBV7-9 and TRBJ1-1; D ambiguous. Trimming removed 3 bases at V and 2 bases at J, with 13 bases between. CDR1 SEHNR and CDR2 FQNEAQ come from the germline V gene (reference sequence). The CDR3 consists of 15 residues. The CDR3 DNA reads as TGTGCCAGCAGCTTCGAGCTACTTATAAACACTGAAGCTTTCTTT. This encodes CASSFELLINTEAFF.

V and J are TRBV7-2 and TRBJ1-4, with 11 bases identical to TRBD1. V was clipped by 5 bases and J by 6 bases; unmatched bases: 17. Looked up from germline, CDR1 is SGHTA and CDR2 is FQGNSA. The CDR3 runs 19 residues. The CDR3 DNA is TGTGCCAGCAGCCGGATCCGGGACAGGGGGGGCGGGAAGGATGAAAAACTGTTTTTT. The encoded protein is CASSRIRDRGGGKDEKLFF. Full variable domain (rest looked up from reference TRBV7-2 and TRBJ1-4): GAGVSQSPSNKVTEKGKDVELRCDPISGHTALYWYRQSLGQGLEFLIYFQGNSAPDKSGLPSDRFSAERTGGSVSTLTIQRTQQEDSAVYLCASSRIRDRGGGKDEKLFFGSGTQLSVL.

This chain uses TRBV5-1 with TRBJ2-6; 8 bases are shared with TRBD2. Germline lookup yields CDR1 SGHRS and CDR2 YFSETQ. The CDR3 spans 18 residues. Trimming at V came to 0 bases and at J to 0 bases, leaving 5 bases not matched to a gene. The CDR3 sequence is CASSLAAGGLSGANVLTF. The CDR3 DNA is TGCGCCAGCAGCTTGGCCGCGGGAGGTCTCTCTGGGGCCAACGTCCTGACTTTC.

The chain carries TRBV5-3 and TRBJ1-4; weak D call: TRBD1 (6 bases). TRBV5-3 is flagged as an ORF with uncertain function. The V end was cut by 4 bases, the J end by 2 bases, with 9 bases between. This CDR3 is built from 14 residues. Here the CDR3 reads CARSQGPTNEKLFF. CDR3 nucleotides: TGTGCCAGAAGCCAGGGGCCGACTAATGAAAAACTGTTTTTT.

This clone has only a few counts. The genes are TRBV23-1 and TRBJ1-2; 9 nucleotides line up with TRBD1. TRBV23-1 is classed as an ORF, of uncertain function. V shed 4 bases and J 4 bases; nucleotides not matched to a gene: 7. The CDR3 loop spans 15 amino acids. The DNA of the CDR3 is TGCGCCAGCAGTCCCCCGGAGACAGGGGGCTATGGCTACACCTTC. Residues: CASSPPETGGYGYTF.

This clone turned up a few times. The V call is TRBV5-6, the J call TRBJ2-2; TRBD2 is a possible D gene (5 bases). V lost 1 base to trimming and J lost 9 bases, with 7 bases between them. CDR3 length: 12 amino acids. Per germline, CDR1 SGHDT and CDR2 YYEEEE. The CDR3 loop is CASSLSGWELFF. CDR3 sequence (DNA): TGTGCCAGCAGCTTGTCGGGGTGGGAGCTGTTTTTT.

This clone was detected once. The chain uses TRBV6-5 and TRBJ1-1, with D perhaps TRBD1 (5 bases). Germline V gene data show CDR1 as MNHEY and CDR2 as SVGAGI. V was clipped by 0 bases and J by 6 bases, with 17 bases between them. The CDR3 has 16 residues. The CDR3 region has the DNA TGTGCCAGCAGTTACTCGAAGAACAGGATTGGGGCTGAAGCTTTCTTT. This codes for CASSYSKNRIGAEAFF.

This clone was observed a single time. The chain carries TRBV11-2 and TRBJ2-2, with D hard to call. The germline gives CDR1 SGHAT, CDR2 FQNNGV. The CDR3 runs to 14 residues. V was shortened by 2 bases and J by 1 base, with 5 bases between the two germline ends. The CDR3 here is CASSLRVNTGELFF. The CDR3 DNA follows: TGTGCCAGCAGCTTACGTGTGAACACCGGGGAGCTGTTTTTT.

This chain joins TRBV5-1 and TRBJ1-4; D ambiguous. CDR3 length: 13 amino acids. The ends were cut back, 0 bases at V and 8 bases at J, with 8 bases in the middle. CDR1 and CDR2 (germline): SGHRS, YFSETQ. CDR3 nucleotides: TGCGCCAGCAGCTTGGCCGGAGGAGAAAAACTGTTTTTT. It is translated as CASSLAGGEKLFF. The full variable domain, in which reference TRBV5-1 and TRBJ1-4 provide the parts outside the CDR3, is KAGVTQTPRYLIKTRGQQVTLSCSPISGHRSVSWYQQTPGQGLQFLFEYFSETQRNKGNFPGRFSGRQFSNSRSEMNVSTLELGDSALYLCASSLAGGEKLFFGSGTQLSVL.

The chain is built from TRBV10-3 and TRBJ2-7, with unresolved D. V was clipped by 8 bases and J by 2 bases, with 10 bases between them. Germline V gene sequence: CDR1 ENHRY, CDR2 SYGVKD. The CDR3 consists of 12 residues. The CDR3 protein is CAIGGIAYEQYF. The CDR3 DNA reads TGTGCCATCGGTGGCATAGCCTACGAGCAGTACTTC.